These 14 T cell receptor beta chains were all obtained from the same sample, sequenced in a study of a mutant IDH1 vaccine in newly diagnosed glioma. Their antigen targets remain unknown. Measured with immunoSEQ multiplex PCR; TCRdb has only the in-frame clones, and not every one. The sample carries about 59,000 clones, 80% to 90% recorded once. Specified time point: week 5, during vaccination. All doses held 300 ug of mutant IDH1 20-mer peptide, with topical imiquimod. This specimen was PBMCs, taken from a glioma patient whose treatment included an IDH1 peptide vaccine. These receptors came from a middle-aged woman with glioma.

The chain carries TRBV6-4 and TRBJ1-2; 8 nucleotides align to TRBD1. This CDR3 is built from 14 residues. CDR1 and CDR2 (germline): MRHNA, SNTAGT. The ends lost 8 bases at V and 6 bases at J; junction bases unmatched: 11. The CDR3: CASSPYQGANGYTF. The CDR3 coding sequence is TGTGCCAGCTCCCCATATCAGGGGGCTAATGGCTACACCTTC.

J is TRBJ1-5 and V is TRBV23-1, with D possibly matching TRBD1 (6 bases). TRBV23-1 belongs to the ORF category, with a function that is uncertain. The CDR3 totals 20 residues. V lost 4 bases to trimming and J lost 6 bases, with 31 bases between them. CDR3 residues: CASSPFSPEQGKGIIQPQHF. CDR3 bases: TGCGCCAGCAGTCCTTTTAGCCCTGAACAGGGAAAGGGAATAATTCAGCCCCAGCATTTT.

The V and J genes are TRBV18 and TRBJ1-1; D may be TRBD1 (5 bases). Germline values: CDR1 KGHSH, CDR2 LQKENI. The CDR3 is 13 residues long. Trimming stripped 6 bases from V and 4 bases from J, with 12 bases between. The CDR3 sequence: CASSARGSTEAFF. CDR3 in DNA: TGTGCCAGCTCCGCGAGGGGAAGCACTGAAGCTTTCTTT. The full variable domain, rest sourced from reference TRBV18 and TRBJ1-1, is NAGVMQNPRHLVRRRGQEARLRCSPMKGHSHVYWYRQLPEEGLKFMVYLQKENIIDESGMPKERFSAEFPKEGPSILRIQQVVRGDSAAYFCASSARGSTEAFFGQGTRLTVV.

The rearrangement joins TRBV27 to TRBJ2-7; perhaps TRBD1 as D (5 bases). The CDR3 length is 14 residues. Germline CDR1 MNHEY, CDR2 SMNVEV (reference sequence). V was shortened by 5 bases and J by 3 bases, with 14 bases between the two germline ends. CDR3 bases: TGTGCCAGCAGTCCGACAGTCCTCCTCTACGAGCAGTACTTC. Translating it yields CASSPTVLLYEQYF.

V is TRBV5-1 and J is TRBJ2-1; no definite D call. V gave up 0 bases and J gave up 7 bases, with 5 bases separating them. CDR3 length equals 12 residues. The V gene's germline CDR1 is SGHRS and CDR2 YFSETQ. CDR3 nucleotides: TGCGCCAGCAGCTTGGGAGCTAATGAGCAGTTCTTC. As protein: CASSLGANEQFF.

CDR3 sequence (DNA): TGCGCCAGCACCGAAAAGAAGGGTCTCATTAGGGTCCGAGGCTACACCTTC. Translated, it gives CASTEKKGLIRVRGYTF. V and J are TRBV10-2 and TRBJ1-2; D not resolved. The CDR3 runs 17 residues. V gave up 7 bases and J gave up 8 bases, with 29 bases separating them. The germline V gene has CDR1 WSHSY and CDR2 SAAADI.

V and J are TRBV19 and TRBJ1-5; TRBD1 is a possible D gene (6 bases). The CDR3 consists of 14 residues. V dropped 5 bases and J dropped 5 bases, with 13 bases sitting between them. Germline V CDR1 and CDR2: LNHDA, SQIVND (reference sequence). DNA of the CDR3: TGTGCCAGTAGTCCCCAAGACAGGTATCAGCCCCAGCATTTT. It is translated as CASSPQDRYQPQHF.

The rearrangement uses TRBV6-6 and TRBJ1-5, with no clear D. The CDR3 extends over 13 amino acids. The germline V gene has CDR1 MNHNY and CDR2 SVGAGI (reference sequence). V was pared by 6 bases and J by 5 bases, with 11 bases between. The CDR3 is CASSFETYQPQHF. The CDR3 DNA sequence: TGTGCCAGCAGCTTTGAGACCTATCAGCCCCAGCATTTT.

The CDR3, as DNA: TGTGCCAGCTCACTCTCAGGGGGCCCTGAAGCTTTCTTT. It codes for CASSLSGGPEAFF. This rearrangement joins TRBV18 to TRBJ1-1; 8 bases map to TRBD1. The CDR3 covers 13 residues. Germline lookup yields CDR1 KGHSH and CDR2 LQKENI. The junction had 4 bases not matched to a gene; V was cut back by 4 bases and J by 6 bases.

The chain has TRBV7-2 and TRBJ2-3; 7 bases are a match to TRBD1. CDR3 size: 15 residues. The junction had 12 bases not matched to a gene; V was cut back by 5 bases and J by 7 bases. Germline V CDR1 and CDR2: SGHTA, FQGNSA. This CDR3 reads CASSADRYNSYTQYF. For the CDR3, the DNA is TGTGCCAGCAGCGCGGACAGGTATAACTCATATACGCAGTATTTT.

On this clone: Relative to the germline gene, one junction end is altered; a read error may explain this. The V gene is TRBV7-7, the J gene TRBJ2-2; D tentatively reads TRBD1 or TRBD2 (7 bases each). CDR1 and CDR2 from the germline V gene are SSHAT and FNYEAQ (reference sequence). The length of the CDR3 is 16 residues. The CDR3: CASSPSRGGNTGELFF. Here the CDR3 DNA reads TGTGCTAGCAGCCCGAGCAGGGGGGGTAACACCGGGGAGCTGTTTTTT.

The chain joins TRBV15 to TRBJ1-2; possibly TRBD1 for D (5 bases). This CDR3 is built from 14 residues. CDR1 and CDR2 from the germline V gene are LNHNV and YYDKDF (reference sequence). The V end lost 3 bases, the J end lost 6 bases, and 14 bases lay between the germline ends. CDR3 residues: CATSRLMTVDGYTF. The DNA of the CDR3 is TGTGCCACCAGCAGGCTCATGACAGTGGATGGCTACACCTTC.

V gene TRBV6-1 combines with J gene TRBJ1-2, with D hard to call. V was pared by 7 bases and J by 4 bases, with 16 bases between. The CDR3 extends over 14 amino acids. From germline, CDR1 is MNHNS and CDR2 SASEGT. The CDR3 is CASIGEGLGYGYTF. CDR3 in DNA: TGTGCCAGCATTGGGGAGGGCCTGGGCTATGGCTACACCTTC.

The chain has TRBV20-1 and TRBJ1-2, with D unclear. The V and J ends lost 5 bases and 4 bases respectively, with 8 bases between them. This CDR3 has 11 amino acids. In germline, CDR1 is DFQATT, CDR2 SNEGSKA (reference sequence). CDR3 loop: CSALTLYGYTF. The CDR3 DNA reads as TGCAGTGCTTTGACACTCTATGGCTACACCTTC.